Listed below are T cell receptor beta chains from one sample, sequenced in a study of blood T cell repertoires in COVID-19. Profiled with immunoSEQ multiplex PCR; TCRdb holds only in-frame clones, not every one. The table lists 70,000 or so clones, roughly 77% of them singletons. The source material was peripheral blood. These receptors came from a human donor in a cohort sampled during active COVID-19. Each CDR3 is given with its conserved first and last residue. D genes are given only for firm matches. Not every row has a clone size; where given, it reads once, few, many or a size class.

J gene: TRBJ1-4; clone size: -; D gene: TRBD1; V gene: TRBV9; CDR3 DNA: TGTGCCAGCAGCTCCGGGACAGGGGCCCTTAATGAAAAACTGTTTTTT; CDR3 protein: CASSSGTGALNEKLFF
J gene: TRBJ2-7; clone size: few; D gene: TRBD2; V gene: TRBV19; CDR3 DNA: TGTGCCAGTAGTCCTAGCGGGAGGAGCTCCTACGAGCAGTACTTC; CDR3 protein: CASSPSGRSSYEQYF
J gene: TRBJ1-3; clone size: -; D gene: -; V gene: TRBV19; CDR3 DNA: TGTGCCAGTACCACATCCACCTCCCAGGGCTCTGGAAACACCATATATTTT; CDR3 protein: CASTTSTSQGSGNTIYF
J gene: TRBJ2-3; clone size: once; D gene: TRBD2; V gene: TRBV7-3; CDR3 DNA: TGTGCCAGCAGCCCTTCGGCGGGAGCCTTCAATACGCAGTATTTT; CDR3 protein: CASSPSAGAFNTQYF
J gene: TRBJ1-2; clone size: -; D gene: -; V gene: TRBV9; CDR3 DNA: TGTGCCAGCAGCGCACAGGGTACCTTGGCCTATGGCTACACCTTC; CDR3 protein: CASSAQGTLAYGYTF
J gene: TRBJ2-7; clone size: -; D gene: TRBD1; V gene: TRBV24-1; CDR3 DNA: TGTGCCACCAGCTGGGACAGTTTCTACGAGCAGTACTTC; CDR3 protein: CATSWDSFYEQYF
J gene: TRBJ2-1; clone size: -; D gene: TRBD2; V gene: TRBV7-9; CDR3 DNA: TGTGCCAGCAGCTCCGATTCGGGAGGCTTTAATGAGCAGTTCTTC; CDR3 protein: CASSSDSGGFNEQFF
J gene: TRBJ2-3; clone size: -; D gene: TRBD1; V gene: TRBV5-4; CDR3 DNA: TGTGCCAGCAGCGTCCCAAGGACAGGAGACGCAGATACGCAGTATTTT; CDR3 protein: CASSVPRTGDADTQYF
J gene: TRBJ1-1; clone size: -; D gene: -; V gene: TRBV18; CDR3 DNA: TGTGCCAGCTCACGGGGCAGGGAGGGCACTGAAGCTTTCTTT; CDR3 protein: CASSRGREGTEAFF
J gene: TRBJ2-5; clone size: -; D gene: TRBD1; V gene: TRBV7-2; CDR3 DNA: TGTGCCAGCAGAACAGACAGGGGGCTGGAGACCCAGTACTTC; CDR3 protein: CASRTDRGLETQYF
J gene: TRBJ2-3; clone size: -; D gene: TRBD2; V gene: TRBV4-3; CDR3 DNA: TGCGCCAGCAGCCGAGGGGGGGGTTCGTCTAGCGGGAGCGTGGCAGATACGCAGTATTTT; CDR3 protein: CASSRGGGSSSGSVADTQYF